The clone carrying this T cell receptor (beta chain) has a handful of counts. The antigen is unknown. This sample is drawn from a study of blood T cells in healthy people across ages. As for the study in general: Template switching captured about one barcoded beta molecule per two T cells. Study-level results: Higher naive T cell percentage went strongly together with higher TCR beta diversity.

PCR was performed a second time for about 6 to 12 cycles using a sample-barcoded 5' primer and a J-beta primer mix. Any given sample supplied a minimum of 3 million CDR3-containing paired-end reads. TCRdb fed the 5' RACE reads into MiXCR, producing one record per CDR3 protein. The sample records around 1.5 million distinct CDR3 sequences, about 40% being singletons. The CDR3 contains 19 residues. V shed 5 bases and J 7 bases; nucleotides not matched to a gene: 16. The germline V gene has CDR1 SGHVS and CDR2 FNYEAQ. The V and J genes are TRBV7-6 and TRBJ2-1; 14 bases map to TRBD2. The material sequenced was blood. The TCR was taken from a woman between 18 and 29 years old in good health. The CDR3 bases are TGTGCCAGCAGCCATCACCGCCGACTAGCGGGAGGGCTTCGAAATGAGCAGTTCTTC. As protein: CASSHHRRLAGGLRNEQFF.